The 3 T cell receptor beta chains presented below share a single source sample, sequenced in a study of T cell responses to AZD1222 COVID-19 vaccine. Method: immunoSEQ multiplex PCR; TCRdb's copy keeps in-frame clones and lacks some. Found here are 100,000 to 120,000 clones, around 82% of them singletons; the top ten hold 4% to 5%. The sample was peripheral blood, taken on day 0 of AZD1222 vaccination. The receptor source for this set is an adult in good health.

CDR3 residues: CASSLWRAPSGNTIYF. The CDR3 DNA is TGTGCCAGCAGCTTATGGAGGGCACCTTCTGGAAACACCATATATTTT. V usage is TRBV7-9 and J usage is TRBJ1-3, with unresolved D. V was shortened by 2 bases and J by 1 base, with 12 bases between the two germline ends. The CDR3 covers 16 residues. Germline lookup yields CDR1 SEHNR and CDR2 FQNEAQ (reference sequence).

V is TRBV7-2 and J is TRBJ2-7; D is unclear. CDR1 and CDR2 from the germline V gene are SGHTA and FQGNSA. The CDR3 runs 13 residues. V was clipped by 0 bases and J by 6 bases, with 9 bases between them. The CDR3, as DNA: TGTGCCAGCAGCTTAGCAAATAATTTCGAGCAGTACTTC. It encodes CASSLANNFEQYF.

This sequence joins TRBV7-2 and TRBJ2-7, with D hard to call. CDR1 is SGHTA, CDR2 FQGNSA, per germline. V was pared by 1 base and J by 7 bases, with 14 bases between. The CDR3 runs to 14 residues. Written as DNA, the CDR3 is TGTGCCAGCAGCTTAGGTCAGCCTAAAGGGGAGCAGTACTTC. It codes for CASSLGQPKGEQYF.